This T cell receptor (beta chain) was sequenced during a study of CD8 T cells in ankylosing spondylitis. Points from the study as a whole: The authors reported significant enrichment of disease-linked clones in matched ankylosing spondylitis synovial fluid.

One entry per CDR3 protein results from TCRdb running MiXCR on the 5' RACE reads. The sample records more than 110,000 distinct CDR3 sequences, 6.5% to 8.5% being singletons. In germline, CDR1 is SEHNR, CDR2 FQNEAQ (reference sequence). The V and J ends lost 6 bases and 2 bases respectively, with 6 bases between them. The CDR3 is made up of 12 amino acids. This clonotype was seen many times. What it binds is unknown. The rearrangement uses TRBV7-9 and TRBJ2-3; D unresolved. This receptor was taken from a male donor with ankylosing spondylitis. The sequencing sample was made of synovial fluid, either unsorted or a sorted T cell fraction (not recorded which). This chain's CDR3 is CASRADTDTQYF. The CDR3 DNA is TGTGCCAGCAGGGCGGACACAGATACGCAGTATTTT. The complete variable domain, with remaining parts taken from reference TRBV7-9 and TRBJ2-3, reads DTGVSQNPRHKITKRGQNVTFRCDPISEHNRLYWYRQTLGQGPEFLTYFQNEAQLEKSRLLSDRFSAERPKGSFSTLEIQRTEQGDSAMYLCASRADTDTQYFGPGTRLTVL.